This T cell receptor beta chain was obtained from a study of CXCR3-negative and CXCR3-positive naive CD8 T cells. Preparation of TRB cDNA libraries relied on 5' RACE carrying UMI labels. After re-calling the 5' RACE reads, TCRdb lists one entry per CDR3 protein, DNA absent. Recorded here are under 45,000 distinct CDR3 sequences; the top ten clones represent about 15%. CDR1 is SGHAT and CDR2 is FQNNGV in the germline V gene. The CDR3 extends over 15 amino acids. The clonotype originates from a human donor in good health. Some clones in this sample may be carry-over from other donors' samples. Sequencing was performed on memory CD8+ T cells from blood. The V and J genes are TRBV11-2 and TRBJ2-1; TCRdb proposes TRBD1, but this gene call is untestable without DNA. This CDR3 is CASSLDHGEGNEQFF.